This paragraph covers one T cell receptor beta chain sequence. These data belong to a study of blood T cell repertoires in COVID-19. Study-wide context: PBMCs, B-cell-depleted T cells, or T cells were the source of the cDNA or gDNA that made up the material.

How the authors handled the data: Cell counts per sample came from amplifying reference gene primers. The table came from immunoSEQ multiplex PCR; TCRdb's copy has only in-frame clones and leaves some out. D and trimming come from the DNA, and the V and J calls and clone size come from that table. The sample lists over 85,000 clones; about 85% were seen once. J lost 2 bases, V lost 3 bases, and 6 bases had no gene match. Germline values: CDR1 MGHDK, CDR2 SYGVNS. This CDR3 spans 16 amino acids. V usage is TRBV25-1 and J usage is TRBJ2-3; 9 bases are shared with TRBD1. The clonotype comes from an older man with acute or convalescent COVID-19. Material for sequencing was peripheral blood. In DNA, the CDR3 is TGTGCCAGCAGTGACAAGACAGGGGGGTTCACAGATACGCAGTATTTT. Protein product: CASSDKTGGFTDTQYF.